A selection of T cell receptor beta chains follows, all from one sample in a study of T-cell reconstitution after alpha-beta-depleted transplantation in children. TCRdb reanalysed the PCR reads using MiXCR and keeps one entry per CDR3 protein. This sample has about 540,000 distinct CDR3 sequences, with 15% to 20% found just once. The sequencing used PBMCs from the stem cell graft donor, collected from the stem cell graft. Receptor source: a human donor who donated a stem cell graft to a child with acute lymphoblastic leukemia. Each CDR3 is given with its conserved first and last residue. D genes are given only for firm matches. The size field is filled for only some rows; it gives once, few, many or a size class.

cdr3_aa cdr3_nt j_call clone_size v_call d_call
CASSLDSGSRYEQYF TGTGCCAGCAGCTTAGACAGCGGGAGTCGGTACGAGCAGTACTTC TRBJ2-7 . TRBV7-9 TRBD2
CASSQTTGGNEQFF TGTGCCAGCTCACAAACGACAGGGGGGAATGAGCAGTTCTTC TRBJ2-1 . TRBV18 TRBD1
CASSFDSGNIQYF TGCGCCAGCAGCTTCGATAGCGGAAACATTCAGTACTTC TRBJ2-4 many TRBV5-1 .
CASSKWNGTGGAGNTIYF TGTGCCAGCAGCAAATGGAATGGGACAGGGGGCGCCGGAAACACCATATATTTT TRBJ1-3 few TRBV21-1 .
CASSLASGQGYTLDMFF TGCGCCAGCAGCTTGGCCTCGGGACAGGGATATACACTGGATATGTTCTTC TRBJ2-1 . TRBV5-1 TRBD1
CASSESQVSEQYF TGTGCCAGCAGTGAAAGCCAAGTAAGCGAGCAGTACTTC TRBJ2-7 few TRBV2 .
CASSYMTGRNEQFF TGTGCCAGCAGCTATATGACAGGGCGCAATGAGCAGTTCTTC TRBJ2-1 . TRBV3-1 TRBD1
CASSQRWGLAGAAYEQYF TGTGCCAGCAGCCAACGCTGGGGACTAGCGGGCGCTGCCTACGAGCAGTACTTC TRBJ2-7 . TRBV7-6 TRBD2
CASSRPGAHSADTQYF TGTGCCAGCAGCCGCCCGGGGGCTCACTCCGCAGATACGCAGTATTTT TRBJ2-3 . TRBV5-4 .
CASSPGTVNEKLFF TGTGCCAGCAGCCCCGGGACGGTAAATGAAAAACTGTTTTTT TRBJ1-4 . TRBV5-5 .
CASSWGSDSITGELFF TGCGCCAGCAGCTGGGGATCCGACTCGATCACCGGGGAGCTGTTTTTT TRBJ2-2 . TRBV5-1 .
CASSFGGRVLSGNTIYF TGTGCCAGCAGTTTTGGGGGCAGGGTACTCTCTGGAAACACCATATATTTT TRBJ1-3 once TRBV12-3/TRBV12-4 .
CASSMGQGSTYGYTF TGTGCCAGCAGCATGGGACAGGGGAGTACCTATGGCTACACCTTC TRBJ1-2 few TRBV12-3/TRBV12-4 TRBD1
CASSEGGTGDEQYF TGTGCCAGCAGTGAGGGCGGGACTGGGGACGAGCAGTACTTC TRBJ2-7 . TRBV6-1 .
CASTDPWETTGELFF TGTGCCAGTACGGACCCCTGGGAAACCACCGGGGAGCTGTTTTTT TRBJ2-2 few TRBV27 .
CASSSYRADTQYF TGTGCCAGCAGTTCCTACAGGGCAGATACGCAGTATTTT TRBJ2-3 few TRBV27 .
CASSVMATAPYGYTF TGTGCCAGCAGCGTAATGGCAACCGCACCCTATGGCTACACCTTC TRBJ1-2 . TRBV9 .
CSAITGQVYTEAFF TGCAGTGCCATTACGGGACAGGTGTATACTGAAGCTTTCTTT TRBJ1-1 few TRBV20-1 TRBD1
CASSSWTDPTDTQYF TGTGCCAGCAGTTCCTGGACAGATCCCACAGATACGCAGTATTTT TRBJ2-3 . TRBV6-5 .
CATSRVSGGDYGYTF TGTGCCACCAGCAGAGTGTCAGGGGGCGACTATGGCTACACCTTC TRBJ1-2 . TRBV15 TRBD1
CASSLSGGRQVDTQYF TGTGCCAGCAGCTTATCGGGCGGGAGGCAGGTTGATACGCAGTATTTT TRBJ2-3 . TRBV7-3 TRBD2
CASNPGPTGGSSGANVLTF TGTGCCAGCAACCCCGGTCCCACAGGGGGAAGCTCTGGGGCCAACGTCCTGACTTTC TRBJ2-6 few TRBV4-2 TRBD1
CASSSMAGEQFF TGTGCCAGCAGTAGTATGGCCGGAGAGCAGTTCTTC TRBJ2-1 . TRBV2 .
CASSLLIAGGVSYEQYF TGCGCCAGCAGCTTGCTGATAGCGGGAGGAGTCTCCTACGAGCAGTACTTC TRBJ2-7 . TRBV5-1 TRBD2
CATSRDRASGSEQFF TGTGCCACCAGCAGAGATCGGGCTAGCGGGAGTGAGCAGTTCTTC TRBJ2-1 . TRBV15 TRBD2
CASFAGRLFSGAGTEAFF TGTGCCAGCTTTGCGGGACGCTTGTTCTCTGGGGCCGGGACTGAAGCTTTCTTT TRBJ1-1 few TRBV6-1 .
CASSHGVRGPGEQYF TGTGCCAGCAGCCATGGGGTCCGGGGGCCGGGCGAGCAGTACTTC TRBJ2-7 . TRBV13 .
CASRTGSTSEQYF TGCGCCAGCCGGACAGGGAGCACGAGCGAGCAGTACTTC TRBJ2-7 few TRBV5-1 TRBD1
CASSRSNGVRQETQYF TGTGCCAGCAGCCGTTCGAACGGGGTGCGCCAAGAGACCCAGTACTTC TRBJ2-5 few TRBV27 .
CASRGDRGTTEAFF TGTGCCAGCAGGGGGGACAGGGGCACCACTGAAGCTTTCTTT TRBJ1-1 few TRBV11-2 TRBD1
CASSLPAGKRETQYF TGTGCCAGCAGCTTACCGGCGGGGAAGCGGGAGACCCAGTACTTC TRBJ2-5 . TRBV11-2 .
CASSSGQGQMNTEAFF TGCGCCAGCAGCTCAGGACAGGGGCAAATGAACACTGAAGCTTTCTTT TRBJ1-1 . TRBV5-1 TRBD1
CASSIRQGQETQYF TGCGCCAGCAGCATCCGACAGGGGCAAGAGACCCAGTACTTC TRBJ2-5 . TRBV5-1 TRBD1
CSVVEGVVDEQFF TGCAGCGTTGTTGAGGGAGTGGTAGATGAGCAGTTCTTC TRBJ2-1 . TRBV29-1 .
CASSLDGRRTGELFF TGCGCCAGCAGCTTAGACGGGAGGCGTACCGGGGAGCTGTTTTTT TRBJ2-2 few TRBV5-1 TRBD2
CASRPTGIEQYF TGTGCCAGCAGACCAACAGGGATCGAGCAGTACTTC TRBJ2-7 few TRBV7-9 .
CASSAPFQNYGYTF TGTGCCAGCAGTGCCCCATTTCAGAACTATGGCTACACCTTC TRBJ1-2 . TRBV6-4 .
CASRLTSGTNTDTQYF TGCGCCAGCAGACTAACTAGCGGGACGAACACAGATACGCAGTATTTT TRBJ2-3 . TRBV5-1 TRBD2
CASSLGVGATEAFF TGTGCCAGCAGTCTCGGGGTAGGAGCCACTGAAGCTTTCTTT TRBJ1-1 few TRBV12-3/TRBV12-4 .
CASSEYETGGYSYEQYF TGTGCCAGCAGTGAATATGAGACAGGGGGCTACTCCTACGAGCAGTACTTC TRBJ2-7 . TRBV25-1 TRBD1
CASSIHEDSNEQFF TGTGCCAGCAGTATACACGAAGACAGTAATGAGCAGTTCTTC TRBJ2-1 few TRBV6-5 .
CSARDFLNTEAFF TGCAGTGCTCGGGACTTTCTGAACACTGAAGCTTTCTTT TRBJ1-1 . TRBV20-1 .